Listed below are T cell receptor beta chains from one sample, sequenced in a study of beta chain features in type 1 diabetes. The method was immunoSEQ multiplex PCR; TCRdb's version includes in-frame clones alone and lacks a portion of them. Here the sample spans over 650,000 clones, over 12% being singletons. Material for sequencing was naive CD4+ T cells from blood. The source of these receptors is a man aged 18 to 35 with type 1 diabetes. Each CDR3 is given with its conserved first and last residue. A D gene is named only where the DNA matches it firmly. Clone size is given for some rows only: seen once, a few or many times, or a class if the clone is expanded.

CASSDRGYSNYGYTF	TGTGCCAGCAGCGACAGGGGATATTCTAACTATGGCTACACCTTC	TRBV6-1	TRBJ1-2	few	TRBD1
CASSPQGAGTGELFF	TGTGCCAGCAGCCCCCAGGGGGCGGGCACCGGGGAGCTGTTTTTT	TRBV9	TRBJ2-2	NA	TRBD1
CASSPPGLAGSANYEQYF	TGTGCCAGCTCACCACCGGGACTAGCGGGATCGGCGAACTACGAGCAGTACTTC	TRBV18	TRBJ2-7	NA	TRBD2
CASSFLNTEAFF	TGTGCCAGCAGCTTCCTGAACACTGAAGCTTTCTTT	TRBV7-2	TRBJ1-1	NA	NA
CATSRATGQAGELFF	TGTGCCACCAGCAGAGCTACAGGGCAGGCCGGGGAGCTGTTTTTT	TRBV15	TRBJ2-2	few	NA
CSVEGGGETQYF	TGCAGCGTTGAAGGAGGGGGCGAGACCCAGTACTTC	TRBV29-1	TRBJ2-5	few	TRBD1
CASSPQGGVADTQYF	TGTGCCAGCAGCCCACAAGGGGGTGTGGCAGATACGCAGTATTTT	TRBV7-2	TRBJ2-3	NA	NA
CASSQDSTGGNEQFF	TGTGCCAGCAGCCAAGATTCGACGGGAGGAAATGAGCAGTTCTTC	TRBV4-2	TRBJ2-1	few	TRBD2
CASSGDGETQYF	TGTGCCAGCAGTGGGGACGGAGAGACCCAGTACTTC	TRBV27	TRBJ2-5	NA	NA
CAWTAVDGNYGYTF	TGTGCCTGGACTGCCGTCGATGGTAACTATGGCTACACCTTC	TRBV30	TRBJ1-2	few	NA
CASSPSGQGIIEQYF	TGTGCCAGCAGCCCCTCGGGACAGGGTATCATTGAGCAGTACTTC	TRBV11-2	TRBJ2-7	few	TRBD1
CASSQDFVAGGAGTQYF	TGCGCCAGCAGCCAAGATTTTGTGGCAGGGGGTGCTGGGACCCAGTACTTC	TRBV4-1	TRBJ2-5	NA	TRBD1
CASSLTAWTGIYGYTF	TGTGCCAGCAGCTTGACGGCCTGGACAGGAATCTATGGCTACACCTTC	TRBV11-2	TRBJ1-2	once	TRBD1
CASRQGRGIGDTQYF	TGTGCCAGTAGACAGGGGCGGGGTATCGGAGATACGCAGTATTTT	TRBV2	TRBJ2-3	few	TRBD1
CASTSGVLGIQYF	TGTGCCAGCACCTCCGGAGTGCTCGGCATTCAGTACTTC	TRBV11-3	TRBJ2-4	few	NA
CASSSGTSVSGETQYF	TGCGCCAGCAGCTCCGGGACTAGCGTTAGCGGAGAGACCCAGTACTTC	TRBV5-1	TRBJ2-5	NA	TRBD2
CASTTIRGTQYF	TGTGCCAGCACCACTATTCGGGGTACGCAGTATTTT	TRBV6-5	TRBJ2-3	few	NA
CASSLSTAGSGEQYF	TGCGCCAGCAGCTTGAGCACAGCTGGCTCGGGGGAGCAGTACTTC	TRBV5-1	TRBJ2-7	NA	NA
CSVRMGTSGRAGTQYF	TGCAGCGTTCGAATGGGGACTAGCGGGAGGGCCGGTACGCAGTATTTT	TRBV29-1	TRBJ2-3	NA	TRBD2
CASSPDRGAEAFF	TGTGCCAGCAGCCCTGACAGGGGGGCTGAAGCTTTCTTT	TRBV11-2	TRBJ1-1	NA	TRBD1
CASGLQGAGELFF	TGTGCTAGTGGTTTGCAGGGGGCCGGGGAGCTGTTTTTT	TRBV12-5	TRBJ2-2	NA	TRBD1
CASSSTGLDEQYF	TGCGCCAGCAGCTCGACAGGTCTGGACGAGCAGTACTTC	TRBV5-1	TRBJ2-7	few	NA